The 10 T cell receptor beta chains below come from one sample, sequenced in a study of regulatory T cells in long-lasting Graves disease. The time point here: newly diagnosed GD, antithyroid drugs for less than 3 months. The TCR library used RNA extracted from PBMCs. According to the study, TCR beta libraries were built with iRepertoire HTBI primers and CDR3-region Arm-PCR. Each CDR3 protein gets one entry after TCRdb re-called the multiplex PCR reads with MiXCR. The sample has roughly 380,000 distinct CDR3 sequences, 15% to 18% seen once; the top ten hold 22%. The sequenced sample was peripheral blood mononuclear cells (PBMCs), obtained at new diagnosis, from a patient treated with antithyroid drugs. The source is a female donor with Graves disease.

As for this clonotype: A much larger clone is a single base away; this may be a read error. DNA for the CDR3: TGCGCCAGCAGCTTGGCGTGGAAATCACCCCTCCACTTT. This codes for CASSLAWKSPLHF. The chain links TRBV5-1 to TRBJ1-6; the D is unclear. The V and J ends lost 0 bases and 10 bases respectively, with 8 bases between them. The CDR3 is 13 amino acids. Germline-derived CDR1 and CDR2 are SGHRS and YFSETQ.

This clonotype has at least ten counts. The chain is built from TRBV12-3 or TRBV12-4 and TRBJ1-4; D unclear. V lost 5 bases to trimming and J lost 0 bases, with 7 bases between them. This CDR3 is built from 14 residues. The DNA for the CDR3 is TGTGCCAGCAGTACACTGACAACTAATGAAAAACTGTTTTTT. It specifies CASSTLTTNEKLFF.

Details on this clonotype: At one of its ends the junction is not consistent with the germline gene, which may arise from a read error. The chain uses TRBV20-1 and TRBJ1-1; D unresolved. Germline CDR1 reads DFQATT; CDR2 reads SNEGSKA (reference sequence). There are 12 residues in the CDR3. The CDR3 is CSAIPERNEASF. In DNA, the CDR3 is TGCAGTGCTATCCCAGAAAGGAATGAAGCTTCCTTT.

As concerns this clonotype: Possible read error: a much larger clone is one base away. The chain joins TRBV7-9 to TRBJ1-1; no clear D. CDR1 SEHNR and CDR2 FQNEAQ come from the germline V gene (reference sequence). The CDR3 spans 15 residues. CDR3 region: CASGLLAQMNTEAFF. CDR3 DNA sequence: TGTGCCAGCGGCTTATTAGCGCAGATGAACACTGAAGCTTTCTTT.

The gene calls are TRBV20-1 and TRBJ2-7; 9 positions agree with TRBD1. Germline V gene lookup returns CDR1 DFQATT and CDR2 SNEGSKA (reference sequence). This CDR3 is built from 14 residues. V gave up 0 bases and J gave up 3 bases; unmatched junction bases: 3. CDR3 nucleotides: TGCAGTGCTAGAGACCCGGGACAGGGCTACGAGCAGTACTTC. This gives the protein CSARDPGQGYEQYF.

Many counts were recorded for this clonotype. V is TRBV6-2 or TRBV6-3 and J is TRBJ2-3; D perhaps matches TRBD1 (5 bases). V was cut by 2 bases and J by 7 bases, with 16 bases left in between. Germline CDR1 is MNHEY and CDR2 is SVGEGT. This CDR3 has 15 amino acids. CDR3 in DNA: TGTGCCAGCAGTTACGGGGCAGGGCAGCTCTATACGCAGTATTTT. Translation: CASSYGAGQLYTQYF.

This clonotype was observed at least ten times. The chain links TRBV5-1 to TRBJ1-1; D ambiguous. V lost 0 bases and J 7 bases, leaving 10 bases between the germline ends. CDR1 is SGHRS and CDR2 is YFSETQ in the germline V gene. This CDR3 is built from 13 residues. Here the CDR3 reads CASSLAGSLEAFF. The CDR3 bases are TGCGCCAGCAGCTTGGCCGGAAGCCTTGAAGCTTTCTTT.

This clonotype was seen repeatedly, ten times or more. Here the CDR3 reads CASAGIISNQPQHF. The CDR3 DNA follows: TGTGCCAGCGCTGGGATAATTAGCAATCAGCCCCAGCATTTT. This chain uses TRBV2 with TRBJ1-5; D call uncertain. Germline V gene lookup returns CDR1 SNHLY and CDR2 FYNNEI. V was cut by 8 bases and J by 0 bases, with 11 bases left in between. There are 14 residues in the CDR3.

The table lists this clonotype with a few counts. The chain recombines TRBV10-3 with TRBJ1-2, with D unclear. The V end was cut by 3 bases, the J end by 8 bases, with 13 bases between. This CDR3 has 13 amino acids. Germline V lookup: CDR1 ENHRY, CDR2 SYGVKD. The CDR3 protein is CAISDNSPGGYTF. DNA of the CDR3: TGTGCCATCAGTGACAACTCCCCGGGGGGCTACACCTTC.

This clonotype was observed many times. The J gene is TRBJ1-1, the V gene TRBV20-1; D call uncertain. The CDR3 has 13 residues. Looked up from germline, CDR1 is DFQATT and CDR2 is SNEGSKA (reference sequence). Trimming removed 4 bases at V and 4 bases at J, with 13 bases between. CDR3 protein: CSAKDGWGTEAFF. CDR3 nucleotide sequence: TGCAGTGCTAAGGACGGGTGGGGCACTGAAGCTTTCTTT.